The 18 T cell receptor beta chains in this list originate from one sample, sequenced in a study of T cell repertoires in cytomegalovirus infection. MiXCR, applied by TCRdb to the reads, yields one record per CDR3 protein. The data show approximately 490,000 distinct CDR3 sequences, 10% to 12% seen once. Material: PBMCs. These receptors were obtained from a human donor in good health (CMV status not recorded). Some clones in this sample may be carry-over from other donors' samples.

CDR3 residues: CASSLSVTGVEEQYF. CDR3 nucleotide sequence: TGTGCCAGCAGTTTATCCGTGACAGGAGTAGAAGAGCAGTACTTC. The V call is TRBV12-3 or TRBV12-4, the J call TRBJ2-7; TRBD1 is a possible D gene (6 bases). Trimming took off 2 bases at V and 7 bases at J, with 18 bases between the two ends. The CDR3 is made up of 15 amino acids.

The V gene is TRBV2, the J gene TRBJ2-2; maybe TRBD1 (5 bases). Germline CDR1 is SNHLY and CDR2 is FYNNEI. The CDR3 runs 14 residues. The germline V and J ends were trimmed by 8 bases and 1 base, with 11 bases remaining between them. The CDR3 DNA reads as TGTGCCAGCGTAGGGGCAGTGAACACCGGGGAGCTGTTTTTT. Its translation: CASVGAVNTGELFF.

This clonotype was recorded at least ten times. V and J are TRBV12-3 or TRBV12-4 and TRBJ2-2, with D possibly matching TRBD1 (5 bases). Trimming stripped 5 bases from V and 8 bases from J, with 21 bases between. This CDR3 spans 16 amino acids. The CDR3 here is CASSPPSYRIGGELFF. The CDR3, as DNA: TGTGCCAGCAGTCCCCCCAGCTACAGGATCGGGGGGGAGCTGTTTTTT.

For the CDR3, the DNA is TGTGCCAGTAGTGCACAGGGGGCAGGCCATACGCAGTATTTT. Residues: CASSAQGAGHTQYF. The rearrangement links TRBV19 to TRBJ2-3, with TRBD1 matching 9 bases. The CDR3 is made up of 14 amino acids. Germline V gene sequence: CDR1 LNHDA, CDR2 SQIVND (reference sequence). Trimming removed 5 bases from V and 7 bases from J; junction bases left unmatched: 7.

This clonotype was detected many times. This chain uses TRBV27 with TRBJ2-2; possibly TRBD2 for D (5 bases). The V end lost 6 bases, the J end lost 2 bases, and 10 bases lay between the germline ends. This CDR3 comprises 14 residues. In germline, CDR1 is MNHEY, CDR2 SMNVEV (reference sequence). CDR3 nucleotides: TGTGCCAGCAGGCGGACTGCTAACACCGGGGAGCTGTTTTTT. It translates to CASRRTANTGELFF.

This clonotype was seen at least ten times. The rearrangement joins TRBV20-1 to TRBJ2-3, with TRBD2 matching over 11 bases. The length of the CDR3 is 17 residues. Germline CDR1 and CDR2: DFQATT and SNEGSKA (reference sequence). V trimming: 4 bases; J trimming: 0 bases; junction bases outside the gene matches: 9. CDR3 coding DNA: TGCAGTGCTACCACGACTAGCGGGGTTATAAGCACAGATACGCAGTATTTT. Translated: CSATTTSGVISTDTQYF.

This clonotype was observed at least ten times. V is TRBV28 and J is TRBJ1-5; the D is unclear. V lost 8 bases and J 8 bases, leaving 10 bases between the germline ends. The CDR3 loop spans 11 amino acids. CDR1 MDHEN and CDR2 SYDVKM come from the germline V gene. The CDR3 DNA is TGTGCCAGCGGGCTTCGAGAGCCCCAGCATTTT. The encoded protein is CASGLREPQHF.

In this sample, this clonotype turned up many times. The chain combines TRBV24-1 with TRBJ2-2; TRBD1 or TRBD2 may be the D gene (5 bases each). This CDR3 comprises 15 residues. Germline V gene sequence: CDR1 KGHDR, CDR2 SFDVKD. V dropped 2 bases and J dropped 2 bases, with 8 bases sitting between them. The CDR3 sequence is CATSDSGGNTGELFF. The CDR3 DNA sequence: TGTGCCACCAGTGATTCTGGGGGTAACACCGGGGAGCTGTTTTTT.

This clonotype has at least ten counts. This chain uses TRBV7-9 with TRBJ2-4; the D is unclear. Germline CDR1 is SEHNR and CDR2 is FQNEAQ (reference sequence). Trimming left V 0 bases short and J 4 bases short, with 4 bases between. The CDR3 contains 13 residues. This CDR3 is CASSLAMKNIQYF. CDR3 in DNA: TGTGCCAGCAGCTTAGCGATGAAAAACATTCAGTACTTC.

This clonotype was detected ten times or more. The chain recombines TRBV11-2 with TRBJ1-5; the D is unclear. Germline loops: CDR1 SGHAT, CDR2 FQNNGV. The V end lost 3 bases, the J end lost 9 bases, and 15 bases lay between the germline ends. The CDR3 loop spans 14 amino acids. The CDR3 DNA reads as TGTGCCAGCAGCTTCCCGCCGGTCCCGAGGCCCCAGCATTTT. Its translation is CASSFPPVPRPQHF.

The chain joins TRBV20-1 to TRBJ2-3, with D possibly being TRBD1 or TRBD2 (5 bases each). This CDR3 comprises 15 residues. Trimming stripped 3 bases from V and 2 bases from J, with 15 bases between. The germline V gene has CDR1 DFQATT and CDR2 SNEGSKA (reference sequence). The CDR3 nucleotides are TGCAGTGCTAGTGATCCGAGGGACCCCACAGATACGCAGTATTTT. Amino acids: CSASDPRDPTDTQYF.

This clonotype was seen at least ten times. The V gene is TRBV7-7, the J gene TRBJ2-2, with TRBD2 as a possible D gene (5 bases). The CDR3 has 15 residues. Germline loops: CDR1 SSHAT, CDR2 FNYEAQ (reference sequence). V lost 5 bases to trimming and J lost 0 bases, with 10 bases between them. The CDR3 protein is CASSRSGSNTGELFF. The DNA for the CDR3 is TGTGCCAGCAGCCGCAGCGGATCGAACACCGGGGAGCTGTTTTTT.

This clonotype was counted between two and nine times. This chain joins TRBV20-1 and TRBJ2-5; 15 nucleotides line up with TRBD2. Germline V lookup: CDR1 DFQATT, CDR2 SNEGSKA (reference sequence). CDR3 length: 15 amino acids. Losses at the gene ends were 5 bases for V and 5 bases for J; bases not matched to a gene: 6. The CDR3 spells CSASPGTSGGETQYF. In DNA, the CDR3 is TGCAGTGCTTCCCCCGGGACTAGCGGGGGGGAGACCCAGTACTTC.

The CDR3: CSARDRQSANTGELFF. CDR3 nucleotides: TGCAGTGCTAGAGATAGGCAGTCAGCGAACACCGGGGAGCTGTTTTTT. V gene TRBV20-1 combines with J gene TRBJ2-2, with D unresolved. The germline V gene has CDR1 DFQATT and CDR2 SNEGSKA (reference sequence). V was clipped by 0 bases and J by 0 bases, with 11 bases between them. The CDR3 is 16 residues long.

The V call is TRBV10-2, the J call TRBJ1-1; the match to TRBD1 covers 7 bases. Germline trimming cut 8 bases from V and 1 base from J; bases unmatched to any gene: 10. This CDR3 region has 15 residues. CDR1 and CDR2 from the germline V gene are WSHSY and SAAADI. The CDR3 DNA reads TGCGCCAGCTCGCAGGGGGAATTGGGGAACACTGAAGCTTTCTTT. This codes for CASSQGELGNTEAFF.

This chain links TRBV15 with TRBJ2-7; D possibly matches TRBD1 or TRBD2 (5 bases each). The CDR3 spans 14 residues. Per the germline V gene, CDR1 is LNHNV and CDR2 is YYDKDF (reference sequence). V gave up 0 bases and J gave up 2 bases, with 8 bases separating them. DNA of the CDR3: TGTGCCACCAGCAGAGACGGGGCCGCCTACGAGCAGTACTTC. Protein: CATSRDGAAYEQYF.

In its sample, this clonotype was seen many times. The V and J genes are TRBV7-9 and TRBJ2-1, with D perhaps TRBD1 or TRBD2 (5 bases each). Germline values: CDR1 SEHNR, CDR2 FQNEAQ (reference sequence). The CDR3 spans 15 residues. Trimming removed 4 bases at V and 3 bases at J, with 13 bases between. The CDR3 reads CASSWDLNIYNEQFF. CDR3 in DNA: TGTGCCAGCAGCTGGGACCTTAATATCTACAATGAGCAGTTCTTC.

To note about this clonotype: This may stem from a read error, because a much larger clone lies one nucleotide away. The CDR3 end shows no conserved phenylalanine or tryptophan, and so a read error is likely. The chain is built from TRBV20-1 and TRBJ1-5; TRBD1 is a possible D gene (5 bases). Germline assignment: CDR1 DFQATT and CDR2 SNEGSKA (reference sequence). CDR3 length: 15 residues. With 3 bases removed from V and 2 bases from J, the gap between germline ends came to 14 bases. CDR3 in DNA: TGCAGTGCTAGTCCCGGGGCGGAGGGCAATCAGCCCCAGCATCTT. Its protein product is CSASPGAEGNQPQHL.